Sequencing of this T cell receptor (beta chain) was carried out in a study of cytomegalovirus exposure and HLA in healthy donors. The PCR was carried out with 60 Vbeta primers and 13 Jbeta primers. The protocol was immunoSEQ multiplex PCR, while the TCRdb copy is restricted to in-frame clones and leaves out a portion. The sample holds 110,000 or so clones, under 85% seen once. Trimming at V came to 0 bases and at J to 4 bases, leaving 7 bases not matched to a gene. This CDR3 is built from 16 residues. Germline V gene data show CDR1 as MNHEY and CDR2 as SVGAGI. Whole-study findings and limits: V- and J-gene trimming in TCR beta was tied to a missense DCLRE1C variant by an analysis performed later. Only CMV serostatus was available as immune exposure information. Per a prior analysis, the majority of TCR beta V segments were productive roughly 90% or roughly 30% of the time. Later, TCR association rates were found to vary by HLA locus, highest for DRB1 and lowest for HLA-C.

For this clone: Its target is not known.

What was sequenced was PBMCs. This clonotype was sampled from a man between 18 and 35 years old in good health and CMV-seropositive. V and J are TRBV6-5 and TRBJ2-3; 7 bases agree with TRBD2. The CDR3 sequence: CASSYSSAGVADTQYF. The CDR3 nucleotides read TGTGCCAGCAGTTACTCCTCCGCGGGAGTTGCAGATACGCAGTATTTT.